The 8 T cell receptor beta chains below all came from one sample that was sequenced in a study of T cell responses to AZD1222 COVID-19 vaccine. Generated by immunoSEQ multiplex PCR, the TCRdb table keeps only in-frame clones and is missing some. The sample includes 95,000 to 150,000 clones, 80% to 95% of them seen just once. The specimen was peripheral blood, collected on day 0 of AZD1222 vaccination. The receptors come from an adult in good health.

The chain combines TRBV7-6 with TRBJ1-4; D remains unclear. From germline, CDR1 is SGHVS and CDR2 FNYEAQ. Trimming removed 1 base from V and 7 bases from J, with 13 bases in between. This CDR3 has 15 amino acids. DNA of the CDR3: TGTGCCAGCAGCTTAGATCCTGGGTGGGGTGAAAAACTGTTTTTT. Encoded protein: CASSLDPGWGEKLFF.

This chain connects TRBV4-1 to TRBJ2-7; 9 bases line up with TRBD2. CDR1 and CDR2 from the germline V gene are MGHRA and YSYEKL. This CDR3 is built from 17 residues. Trimming removed 1 base from V and 1 base from J; junction bases left unmatched: 8. CDR3 residues: CASSQGTGTSISYEQYF. CDR3 nucleotide sequence: TGCGCCAGCAGCCAAGGGACCGGGACTAGCATATCCTACGAGCAGTACTTC.

The V call is TRBV7-6, the J call TRBJ2-1; 12 bases match TRBD2. Germline V gene data show CDR1 as SGHVS and CDR2 as FNYEAQ. The ends lost 0 bases at V and 4 bases at J; junction bases unmatched: 13. This CDR3 comprises 20 residues. CDR3 protein: CASSLASLTSGSAQYNEQFF. The CDR3 DNA reads TGTGCCAGCAGCTTAGCCTCGTTGACTAGCGGGAGCGCCCAATACAATGAGCAGTTCTTC.

The chain combines TRBV19 with TRBJ1-2; D perhaps matches TRBD1 (5 bases). The CDR3 consists of 13 residues. CDR1 is LNHDA and CDR2 is SQIVND in the germline V gene (reference sequence). V was pared by 7 bases and J by 5 bases, with 14 bases between. The CDR3 sequence is CASTSRTHYGYTF. Written as DNA, the CDR3 is TGTGCCAGTACCTCGAGGACACATTATGGCTACACCTTC.

This rearrangement joins TRBV2 to TRBJ1-5, with D hard to call. The CDR3 loop spans 15 amino acids. V was trimmed by 2 bases and J by 0 bases, leaving 8 bases between them. Germline CDR1 and CDR2: SNHLY and FYNNEI. The CDR3 DNA follows: TGTGCCAGCAGTGAACGCATTTATAGCAATCAGCCCCAGCATTTT. It specifies CASSERIYSNQPQHF.

The chain employs TRBV10-3 and TRBJ1-5; maybe TRBD1 (5 bases). V was trimmed by 0 bases and J by 1 base, leaving 7 bases between them. The CDR3 loop spans 15 amino acids. Germline CDR1 ENHRY, CDR2 SYGVKD. The CDR3 here is CAISESGRSNQPQHF. DNA for the CDR3: TGTGCCATCAGTGAGTCGGGGCGGAGCAATCAGCCCCAGCATTTT.

V is TRBV13 and J is TRBJ1-1; D gene ambiguous. CDR3 length: 12 amino acids. Germline V gene data show CDR1 as PRHDT and CDR2 as FYEKMQ (reference sequence). With 5 bases removed from V and 5 bases from J, the gap between germline ends came to 9 bases. The CDR3 DNA is TGTGCCAGCAGCCCCGTTGGGACTGAAGCTTTCTTT. Its protein is CASSPVGTEAFF.

The chain links TRBV28 to TRBJ1-1; D perhaps matches TRBD1 (5 bases). The germline gives CDR1 MDHEN, CDR2 SYDVKM. The length of the CDR3 is 12 residues. V lost 2 bases to trimming and J lost 11 bases, with 12 bases between them. CDR3 protein: CASSLGLRGAFF. The CDR3 DNA follows: TGTGCCAGCAGTTTAGGACTCCGGGGCGCTTTCTTT.